The present TCR beta chain was sequenced within a study of T cells in Graves' hyperthyroidism and ophthalmopathy. Study-level results: Onset of ophthalmopathy came a median around 6.5 months after the model predicted it. In the analysis, a 13 V-J model separated ophthalmopathy from stable hyperthyroidism.

A word on this clonotype: The antigen is unknown.

Uncontrolled infection, other autoimmune disease, pregnancy or lactation excluded patients. The diagnoses drew upon clinical symptoms, serum thyroxine and TRAb, thyroid ultrasound and orbital computed tomography. There are 13 residues in the CDR3. The V gene lost 6 bases and the J gene lost 6 bases, with 11 bases spanning the gap. CDR1 and CDR2 (germline): MGHDK, SYGVNS. Amplification yielded TCR beta CDR3 regions, with RNA transcripts as the source. The HTBI set primed first-round TCR CDR3 RT-PCR. TCRdb used MiXCR to reprocess the multiplex PCR reads, holding one entry per CDR3 protein. This sample carries roughly 500,000 distinct CDR3 sequences, 35% to 50% of them seen once, and the ten largest clones take around two fifths.

This TCR was recovered from an adult woman with Graves' disease, either hyperthyroidism or ophthalmopathy (not recorded which). The source material was peripheral blood or thyroid tissue (not recorded which). This chain uses TRBV25-1 with TRBJ2-2; D gene unclear. The CDR3 nucleotides read TGTGCCAGCAGCTTAGAACCGGCCGGGGAGCTGTTTTTT. This translates into CASSLEPAGELFF.